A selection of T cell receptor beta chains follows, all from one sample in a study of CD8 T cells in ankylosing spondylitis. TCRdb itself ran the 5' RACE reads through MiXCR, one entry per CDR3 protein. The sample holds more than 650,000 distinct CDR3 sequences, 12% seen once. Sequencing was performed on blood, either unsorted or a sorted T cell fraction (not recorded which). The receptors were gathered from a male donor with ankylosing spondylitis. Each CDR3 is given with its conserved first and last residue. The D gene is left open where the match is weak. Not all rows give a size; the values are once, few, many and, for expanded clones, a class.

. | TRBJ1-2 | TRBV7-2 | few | CASTFSRGSNYGYTF | TGTGCCAGCACTTTTTCCCGGGGGTCAAACTATGGCTACACCTTC
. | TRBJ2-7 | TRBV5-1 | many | CASSEYYEQYF | TGCGCCAGCAGCGAGTACTACGAGCAGTACTTC
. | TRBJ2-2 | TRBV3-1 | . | CASSQGRTLRPGELFF | TGTGCCAGCAGCCAAGGGCGGACACTTCGCCCCGGGGAGCTGTTTTTT
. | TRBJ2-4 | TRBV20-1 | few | CSASQAKNIQYF | TGCAGTGCTAGTCAAGCCAAAAACATTCAGTACTTC
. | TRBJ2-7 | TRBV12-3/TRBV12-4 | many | CASSLRAYEQYF | TGTGCCAGCAGTTTACGCGCCTACGAGCAGTACTTC
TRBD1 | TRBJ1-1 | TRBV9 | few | CASSVVGTGFTEAFF | TGTGCCAGCAGCGTAGTAGGGACAGGGTTCACTGAAGCTTTCTTT
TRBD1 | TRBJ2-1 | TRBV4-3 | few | CASSQDWDSYNEQFF | TGCGCCAGCAGCCAAGATTGGGACAGCTACAATGAGCAGTTCTTC
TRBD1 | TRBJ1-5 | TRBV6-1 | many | CASSSDRVGQPQHF | TGTGCCAGCAGCTCGGACAGGGTCGGTCAGCCCCAGCATTTT
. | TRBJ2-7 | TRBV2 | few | CASSPGTPTYEQYF | TGTGCCAGCAGTCCCGGGACACCGACCTACGAGCAGTACTTC
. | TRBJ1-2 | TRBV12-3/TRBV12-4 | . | CASSRVGASDYGYTF | TGTGCCAGCAGTCGAGTTGGGGCTTCGGACTATGGCTACACCTTC
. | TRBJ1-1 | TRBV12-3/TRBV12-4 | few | CASSNRGLGLPEAFF | TGTGCCAGCAGTAACCGGGGCCTTGGGTTGCCTGAAGCTTTCTTT
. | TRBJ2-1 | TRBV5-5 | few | CASTPRMVLDNEQFF | TGTGCCAGCACCCCCAGAATGGTCCTGGACAATGAGCAGTTCTTC
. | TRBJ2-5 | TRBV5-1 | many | CASSLAAGEETQYF | TGCGCCAGCAGCTTGGCAGCCGGGGAGGAGACCCAGTACTTC
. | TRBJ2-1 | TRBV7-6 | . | CASSLRGRLHSNIPFYNEQFF | TGTGCCAGCAGCTTAAGGGGGAGACTACACAGCAACATCCCATTCTACAATGAGCAGTTCTTC
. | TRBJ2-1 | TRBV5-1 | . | CASSSQGGGYNEQFF | TGCGCCAGCAGCTCCCAGGGAGGCGGTTACAATGAGCAGTTCTTC
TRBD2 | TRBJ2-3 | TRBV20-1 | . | CSARVPGGGPTDTQYF | TGCAGTGCTAGAGTCCCGGGGGGAGGCCCCACAGATACGCAGTATTTT
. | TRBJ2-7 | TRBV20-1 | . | CSAGVISYEQYF | TGCAGTGCTGGGGTTATCTCCTACGAGCAGTACTTC
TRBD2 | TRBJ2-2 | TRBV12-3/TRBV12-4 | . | CASRKGGLAGTGELFF | TGTGCCAGCAGAAAGGGGGGACTAGCGGGCACCGGGGAGCTGTTTTTT